Following are 6 T cell receptor beta chains from one sample sequenced in a study of blood T cell repertoires in COVID-19. The table came from immunoSEQ multiplex PCR; TCRdb's copy has only in-frame clones and leaves some out. The table shows approximately 350,000 clones, with 87% occurring only once. Sequenced material: peripheral blood. These receptors came from a woman in her forties or fifties with COVID-19, enrolled during active disease.

The CDR3 here is CASSEYGGDQPQHF. DNA for the CDR3: TGTGCCAGCAGTGAATACGGGGGGGATCAGCCCCAGCATTTT. This chain uses TRBV25-1 with TRBJ1-5; D is possibly TRBD1 (5 bases). From germline, CDR1 is MGHDK and CDR2 SYGVNS. There are 14 residues in the CDR3. V was shortened by 0 bases and J by 5 bases, with 8 bases between the two germline ends.

The V and J genes are TRBV10-3 and TRBJ2-5; D is unresolved. This CDR3 spans 12 amino acids. Germline-derived CDR1 and CDR2 are ENHRY and SYGVKD. The V and J ends lost 4 bases and 5 bases respectively, with 8 bases between them. The CDR3 DNA is TGTGCCATCAGTGCAGACGGGGAGACCCAGTACTTC. Its translation is CAISADGETQYF.

This clone was counted only a few times. The chain couples TRBV5-4 to TRBJ1-2, with D perhaps matching TRBD1 (5 bases). This CDR3 is 13 amino acids long. V was trimmed by 2 bases and J by 2 bases, leaving 7 bases between them. Germline lookup yields CDR1 SGHNT and CDR2 YYREEE (reference sequence). CDR3 amino acids: CASSLQENYGYTF. CDR3 coding DNA: TGTGCCAGCAGCTTACAGGAGAACTATGGCTACACCTTC. The variable domain in full, completed from reference TRBV5-4 and TRBJ1-2, reads ETGVTQSPTHLIKTRGQQVTLRCSSQSGHNTVSWYQQALGQGPQFIFQYYREEENGRGNFPPRFSGLQFPNYSSELNVNALELDDSALYLCASSLQENYGYTFGSGTRLTVV.

The rearrangement uses TRBV3-1 (or the pseudogene TRBV3-2) and TRBJ1-3; TRBD1 matches 9 bases. The CDR3 length is 14 residues. V shed 1 base and J 6 bases; nucleotides not matched to a gene: 1. Germline values: CDR1 LGHDT, CDR2 YNNKEL (reference sequence). For the CDR3, the DNA is TGTGCCAGCAGCCAAGGGACAGGGGCAAACACCATATATTTT. It codes for CASSQGTGANTIYF.

The chain has TRBV27 and TRBJ1-5; possibly TRBD1 for D (5 bases). V was pared by 2 bases and J by 5 bases, with 13 bases between. This CDR3 has 15 residues. CDR1 and CDR2 (germline): MNHEY, SMNVEV (reference sequence). The CDR3 loop is CASSLGGSGYQPQHF. The CDR3 region has the DNA TGTGCCAGCAGTTTAGGGGGGTCTGGATATCAGCCCCAGCATTTT.

This clone came up once. The rearrangement uses TRBV7-8 and TRBJ1-5, with 9 bases identical to TRBD1. Germline CDR1 SGHVS, CDR2 FQNEAQ. Trimming took 1 base from V and 5 from J; bases not matched to a gene: 6. This CDR3 contains 16 residues. The CDR3 region is CASSLEGTGFHQPQHF. DNA for the CDR3: TGTGCCAGCAGCTTAGAAGGGACAGGGTTCCATCAGCCCCAGCATTTT. Variable domain in full (rest from reference TRBV7-8 and TRBJ1-5): GAGVSQSPRYKVAKRGQDVALRCDPISGHVSLFWYQQALGQGPEFLTYFQNEAQLDKSGLPSDRFFAERPEGSVSTLKIQRTQQEDSAVYLCASSLEGTGFHQPQHFGDGTRLSIL.